Included here is one T cell receptor beta chain sequence, with context. TCRdb recomputed calls from the 5' RACE reads with MiXCR, one row per CDR3 protein. Here the sample spans 80,000 or so distinct CDR3 sequences, 15% to 19% being singletons. The data originate from a study of early T cells in non-severe SARS-CoV-2 infection. This clonotype was sampled from an adult who was a healthcare worker with PCR-confirmed SARS-CoV-2 infection or an uninfected control (not recorded which). The sample was whole blood.

CDR3 sequence: CASVLGRPNYGYTF. As DNA, the CDR3 is TGTGCCAGCGTCTTGGGGCGACCTAACTATGGCTACACCTTC. The gene calls are TRBV6-2 or TRBV6-3 and TRBJ1-2, with a tentative D call TRBD1 (5 bases). CDR1 MNHEY and CDR2 SVGEGT come from the germline V gene. CDR3 length equals 14 residues. Trimming left V 8 bases short and J 0 bases short, with 13 bases between.